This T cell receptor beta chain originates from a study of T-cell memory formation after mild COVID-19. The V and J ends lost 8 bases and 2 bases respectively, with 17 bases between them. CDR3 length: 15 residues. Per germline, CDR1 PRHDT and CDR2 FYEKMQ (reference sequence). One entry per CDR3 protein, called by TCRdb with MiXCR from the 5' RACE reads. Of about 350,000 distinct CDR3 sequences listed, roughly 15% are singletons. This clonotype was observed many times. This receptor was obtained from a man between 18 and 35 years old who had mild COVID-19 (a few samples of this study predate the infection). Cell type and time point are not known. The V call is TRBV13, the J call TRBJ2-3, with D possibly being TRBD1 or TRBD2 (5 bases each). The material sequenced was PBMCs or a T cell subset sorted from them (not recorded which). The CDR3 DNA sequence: TGTGCCAGCGGGGGACCGGGACGGAACACAGATACGCAGTATTTT. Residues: CASGGPGRNTDTQYF. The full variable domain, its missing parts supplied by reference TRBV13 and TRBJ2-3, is AAGVIQSPRHLIKEKRETATLKCYPIPRHDTVYWYQQGPGQDPQFLISFYEKMQSDKGSIPDRFSAQQFSDYHSELNMSSLELGDSALYFCASGGPGRNTDTQYFGPGTRLTVL.